This T cell receptor (beta chain) was identified during a study of beta chain features in type 1 diabetes. The count of this clone is one. cDNA synthesis used the whole RNA isolate, giving expressed TCRB sequences. The assay was immunoSEQ multiplex PCR, and TCRdb's table has in-frame clones only and misses some. This table holds some 500,000 clones, 9.5% to 12% found once. CDR1 is SNHLY and CDR2 is FYNNEI in the germline V gene. The CDR3 spans 12 residues. V lost 7 bases to trimming and J lost 5 bases, with 11 bases between them. The material sequenced was naive CD4+ T cells from blood. The clonotype originates from a woman aged 18 to 35 in good health. This chain links TRBV2 with TRBJ2-5; D not resolved. The chain's CDR3 is CASTNHAETQYF. CDR3 DNA: TGTGCCAGCACCAATCACGCGGAGACCCAGTACTTC.